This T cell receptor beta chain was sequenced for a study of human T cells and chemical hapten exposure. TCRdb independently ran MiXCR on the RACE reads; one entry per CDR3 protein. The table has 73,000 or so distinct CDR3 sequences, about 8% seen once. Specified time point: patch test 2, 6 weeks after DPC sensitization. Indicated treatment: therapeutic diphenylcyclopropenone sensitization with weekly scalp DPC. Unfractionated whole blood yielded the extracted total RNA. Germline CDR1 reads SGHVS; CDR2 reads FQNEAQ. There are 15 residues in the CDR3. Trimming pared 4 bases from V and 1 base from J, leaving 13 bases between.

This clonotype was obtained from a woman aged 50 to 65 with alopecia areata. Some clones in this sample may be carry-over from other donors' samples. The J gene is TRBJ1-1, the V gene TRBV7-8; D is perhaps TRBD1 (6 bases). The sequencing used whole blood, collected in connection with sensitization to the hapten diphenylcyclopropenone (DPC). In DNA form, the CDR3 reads TGTGCCAGCAGCTACCACAGGGCGGGGAACACTGAAGCTTTCTTT. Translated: CASSYHRAGNTEAFF.